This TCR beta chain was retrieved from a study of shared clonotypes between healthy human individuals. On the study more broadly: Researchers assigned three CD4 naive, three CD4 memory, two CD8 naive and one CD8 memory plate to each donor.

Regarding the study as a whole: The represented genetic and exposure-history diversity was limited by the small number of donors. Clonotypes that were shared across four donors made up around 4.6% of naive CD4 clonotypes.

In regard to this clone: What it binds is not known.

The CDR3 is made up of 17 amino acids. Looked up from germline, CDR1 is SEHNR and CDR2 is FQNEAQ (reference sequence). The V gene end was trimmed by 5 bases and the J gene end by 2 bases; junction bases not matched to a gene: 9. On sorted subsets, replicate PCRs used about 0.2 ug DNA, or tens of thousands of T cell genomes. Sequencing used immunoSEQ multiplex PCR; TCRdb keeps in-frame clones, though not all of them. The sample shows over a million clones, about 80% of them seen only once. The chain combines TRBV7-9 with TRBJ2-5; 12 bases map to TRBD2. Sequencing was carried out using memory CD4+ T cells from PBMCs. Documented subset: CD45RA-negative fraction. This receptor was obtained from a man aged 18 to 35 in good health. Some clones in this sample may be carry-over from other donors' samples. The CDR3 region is CASSIGLAGRSQETQYF. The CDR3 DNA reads TGTGCCAGCAGCATTGGACTAGCGGGAAGGTCACAAGAGACCCAGTACTTC. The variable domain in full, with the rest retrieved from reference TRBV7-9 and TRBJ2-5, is DTGVSQNPRHKITKRGQNVTFRCDPISEHNRLYWYRQTLGQGPEFLTYFQNEAQLEKSRLLSDRFSAERPKGSFSTLEIQRTEQGDSAMYLCASSIGLAGRSQETQYFGPGTRLLVL.